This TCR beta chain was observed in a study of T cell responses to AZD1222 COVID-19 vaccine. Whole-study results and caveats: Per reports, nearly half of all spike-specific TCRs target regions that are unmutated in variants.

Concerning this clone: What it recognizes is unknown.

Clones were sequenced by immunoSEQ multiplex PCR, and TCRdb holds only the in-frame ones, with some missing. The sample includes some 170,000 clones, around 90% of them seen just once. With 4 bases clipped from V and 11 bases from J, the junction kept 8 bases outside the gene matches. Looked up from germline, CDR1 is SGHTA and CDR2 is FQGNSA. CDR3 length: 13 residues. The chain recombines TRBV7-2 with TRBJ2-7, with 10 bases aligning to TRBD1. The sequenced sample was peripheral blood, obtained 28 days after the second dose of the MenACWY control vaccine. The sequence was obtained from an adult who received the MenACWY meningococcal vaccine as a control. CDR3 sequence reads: CASSSGPGTGEYF. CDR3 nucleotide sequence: TGTGCCAGCAGCTCGGGGCCCGGGACAGGGGAGTACTTC.